The 11 T cell receptor beta chains presented below share a single source sample, sequenced in a study of cytomegalovirus exposure and HLA in healthy donors. The PCR made use of 60 Vbeta and 13 Jbeta primers. Libraries were prepared by immunoSEQ multiplex PCR; TCRdb keeps only in-frame clonotypes and omits some of them. The data hold about 130,000 clones, with roughly 85% observed a single time. Sequencing was done on a sample of PBMCs. The origin of the receptors is a man aged 40-55 years in good health and CMV-seropositive.

The V call is TRBV28, the J call TRBJ2-3, with D perhaps matching TRBD1 (5 bases). V was trimmed by 2 bases and J by 0 bases, leaving 9 bases between them. Germline loops: CDR1 MDHEN, CDR2 SYDVKM. CDR3 length: 15 amino acids. CDR3 sequence: CASSLPTASTDTQYF. The CDR3 bases are TGTGCCAGCAGTTTACCGACAGCCAGCACAGATACGCAGTATTTT.

The chain has TRBV28 and TRBJ2-1; 12 positions match TRBD2. Germline V gives CDR1 MDHEN, CDR2 SYDVKM. With 6 bases clipped from V and 4 bases from J, the junction kept 7 bases outside the gene matches. The CDR3 runs to 16 residues. This CDR3 is CASSQSTSGGYNEQFF. CDR3 DNA: TGTGCCAGCAGCCAGAGTACTAGCGGGGGGTACAATGAGCAGTTCTTC.

The V and J genes are TRBV4-1 and TRBJ1-4, with unresolved D. Germline assignment: CDR1 MGHRA and CDR2 YSYEKL. The CDR3 consists of 18 residues. The V gene lost 3 bases and the J gene lost 11 bases, with 28 bases spanning the gap. The CDR3 reads CASSHITAGPRTGRKLFF. As DNA, the CDR3 is TGCGCCAGCAGCCATATAACCGCCGGACCCAGAACGGGGAGGAAACTGTTTTTT.

The chain joins TRBV27 to TRBJ1-1; D is uncertain. The germline V gene encodes CDR1 MNHEY and CDR2 SMNVEV (reference sequence). CDR3 length: 13 amino acids. Trimming took off 5 bases at V and 4 bases at J, with 11 bases between the two ends. Here the CDR3 reads CASSVAGFTEAFF. CDR3 nucleotides: TGTGCCAGCAGTGTGGCGGGGTTCACTGAAGCTTTCTTT.

This clone occurred a few times. The V and J genes are TRBV6-5 and TRBJ1-1; D is undetermined. Trimming pared 0 bases from V and 0 bases from J, leaving 8 bases between. Germline lookup yields CDR1 MNHEY and CDR2 SVGAGI. The CDR3 covers 15 residues. Here the CDR3 DNA reads TGTGCCAGCAGTTACTCGAACAGTTTGAACACTGAAGCTTTCTTT. It encodes CASSYSNSLNTEAFF.

This clone was seen a single time. J is TRBJ2-7 and V is TRBV19; 8 nucleotides align to TRBD1. The CDR3 has 13 residues. Germline V gene data show CDR1 as LNHDA and CDR2 as SQIVND (reference sequence). Germline trimming cut 6 bases from V and 5 bases from J; bases unmatched to any gene: 6. The CDR3 here is CASRDRGFDEQYF. The DNA for the CDR3 is TGTGCCAGTAGAGACAGGGGCTTCGACGAGCAGTACTTC.

The chain combines TRBV7-8 with TRBJ2-5; no reliable D call. V lost 7 bases and J lost 1, with 4 bases in between. CDR1 is SGHVS, CDR2 FQNEAQ, per germline. The CDR3 is 11 residues long. As DNA, the CDR3 is TGTGCCAGCATTAGCCAAGAGACCCAGTACTTC. Translated, it gives CASISQETQYF.

The V gene is TRBV15, the J gene TRBJ1-4; D remains unclear. CDR1 and CDR2 (germline): LNHNV, YYDKDF (reference sequence). The ends were cut back, 5 bases at V and 7 bases at J, with 14 bases in the middle. The CDR3 extends over 14 amino acids. As DNA, the CDR3 is TGTGCCACCAGCCCCCTAGACTTTGGTGAAAAACTGTTTTTT. It is translated as CATSPLDFGEKLFF. Combining the CDR3 with reference TRBV15 and TRBJ1-4 gives the whole variable domain DAMVIQNPRYQVTQFGKPVTLSCSQTLNHNVMYWYQQKSSQAPKLLFHYYDKDFNNEADTPDNFQSRRPNTSFCFLDIRSPGLGDTAMYLCATSPLDFGEKLFFGSGTQLSVL.

The rearrangement joins TRBV28 to TRBJ1-5, with a weak D call TRBD1 (6 bases). The CDR3 totals 14 residues. Per germline, CDR1 MDHEN and CDR2 SYDVKM. The V end was cut by 7 bases, the J end by 7 bases, with 17 bases between. The CDR3 loop reads CASTPRGALQPQHF. The CDR3 DNA is TGTGCCAGCACCCCCCGGGGGGCCCTACAGCCCCAGCATTTT.

J is TRBJ1-1 and V is TRBV27; possibly TRBD1 for D (5 bases). V was cut by 2 bases and J by 3 bases, with 16 bases left in between. CDR3 length: 16 residues. CDR1 MNHEY and CDR2 SMNVEV come from the germline V gene (reference sequence). CDR3 loop: CASSLRAGPRDTEAFF. The DNA for the CDR3 is TGTGCCAGCAGTTTAAGGGCAGGGCCCCGCGACACTGAAGCTTTCTTT.

This clone was detected a few times. J is TRBJ2-7 and V is TRBV28, with 9 bases identical to TRBD2. The length of the CDR3 is 16 residues. Germline V CDR1 and CDR2: MDHEN, SYDVKM. The V and J ends lost 3 bases and 2 bases, in that order; junction bases with no gene match: 8. CDR3 DNA: TGTGCCAGCAGTTTTAGCCTAGCGGGGCTCACCTACGAGCAGTACTTC. This translates into CASSFSLAGLTYEQYF.